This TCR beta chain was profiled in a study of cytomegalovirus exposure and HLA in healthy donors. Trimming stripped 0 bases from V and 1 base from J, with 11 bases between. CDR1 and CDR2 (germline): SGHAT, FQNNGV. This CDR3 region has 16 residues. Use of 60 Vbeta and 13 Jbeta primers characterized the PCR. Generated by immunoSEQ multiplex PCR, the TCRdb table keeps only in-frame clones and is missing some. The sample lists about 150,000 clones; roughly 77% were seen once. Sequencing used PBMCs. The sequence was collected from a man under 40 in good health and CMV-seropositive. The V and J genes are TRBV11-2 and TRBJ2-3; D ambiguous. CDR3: CASSLDEGAGTDTQYF. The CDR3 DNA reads TGTGCCAGCAGCTTAGACGAAGGAGCTGGCACAGATACGCAGTATTTT.